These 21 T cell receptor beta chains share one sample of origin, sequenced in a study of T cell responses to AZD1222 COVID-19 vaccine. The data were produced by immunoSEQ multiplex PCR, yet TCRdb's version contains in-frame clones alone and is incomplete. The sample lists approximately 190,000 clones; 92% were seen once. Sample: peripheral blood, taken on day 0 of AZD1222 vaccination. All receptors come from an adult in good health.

In DNA, the CDR3 is TGTGCCAGTAGTGACGGACGGTACTATGGCTACACCTTC. Translating gives CASSDGRYYGYTF. The chain employs TRBV19 and TRBJ1-2; no definite D call. CDR3 size: 13 residues. CDR1 LNHDA and CDR2 SQIVND come from the germline V gene (reference sequence). Trimming removed 5 bases from V and 3 bases from J, with 10 bases in between.

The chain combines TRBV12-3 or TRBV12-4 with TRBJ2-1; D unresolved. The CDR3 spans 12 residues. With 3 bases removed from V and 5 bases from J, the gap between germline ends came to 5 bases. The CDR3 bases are TGTGCCAGCAGTTTCCTCGACAATGAGCAGTTCTTC. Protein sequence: CASSFLDNEQFF.

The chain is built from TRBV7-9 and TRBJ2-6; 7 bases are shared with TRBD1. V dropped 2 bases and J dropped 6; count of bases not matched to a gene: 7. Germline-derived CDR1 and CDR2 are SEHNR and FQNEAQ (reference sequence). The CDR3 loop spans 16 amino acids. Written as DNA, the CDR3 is TGTGCCAGCAGCTTAAGTAGGACAGGTGCGGCCAACGTCCTGACTTTC. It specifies CASSLSRTGAANVLTF.

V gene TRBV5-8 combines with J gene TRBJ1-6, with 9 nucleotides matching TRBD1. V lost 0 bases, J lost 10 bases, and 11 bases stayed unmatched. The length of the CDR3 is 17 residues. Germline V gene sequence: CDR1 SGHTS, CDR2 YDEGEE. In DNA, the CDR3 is TGTGCCAGCAGCTTGGCCGCCGGAGGGACAGGGCGGTCACCCCTCCACTTT. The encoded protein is CASSLAAGGTGRSPLHF.

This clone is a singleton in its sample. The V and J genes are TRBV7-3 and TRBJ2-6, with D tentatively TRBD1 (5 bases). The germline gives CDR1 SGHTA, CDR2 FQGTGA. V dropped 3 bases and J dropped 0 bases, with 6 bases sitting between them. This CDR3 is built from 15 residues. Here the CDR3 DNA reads TGTGCCAGCAGCTTGGACACCTCTGGGGCCAACGTCCTGACTTTC. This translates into CASSLDTSGANVLTF.

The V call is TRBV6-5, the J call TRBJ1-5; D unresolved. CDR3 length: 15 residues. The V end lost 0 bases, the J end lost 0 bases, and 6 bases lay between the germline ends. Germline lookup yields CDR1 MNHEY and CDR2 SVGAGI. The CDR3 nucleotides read TGTGCCAGCAGTTACTCGAAGTATAGCAATCAGCCCCAGCATTTT. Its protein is CASSYSKYSNQPQHF.

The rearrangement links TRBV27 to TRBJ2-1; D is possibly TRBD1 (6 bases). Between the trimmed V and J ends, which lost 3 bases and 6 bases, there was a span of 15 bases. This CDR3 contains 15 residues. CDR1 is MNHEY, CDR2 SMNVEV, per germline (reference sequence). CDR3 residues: CASSFLQGVFNEQFF. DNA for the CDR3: TGTGCCAGCAGTTTTCTACAGGGAGTATTCAATGAGCAGTTCTTC.

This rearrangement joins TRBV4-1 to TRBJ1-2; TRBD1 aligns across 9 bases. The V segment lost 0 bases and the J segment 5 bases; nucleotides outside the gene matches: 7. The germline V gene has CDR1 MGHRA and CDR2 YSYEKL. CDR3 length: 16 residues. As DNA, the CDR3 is TGCGCCAGCAGCCAAGACCCTGGACAGGGGATATATGGCTACACCTTC. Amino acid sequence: CASSQDPGQGIYGYTF.

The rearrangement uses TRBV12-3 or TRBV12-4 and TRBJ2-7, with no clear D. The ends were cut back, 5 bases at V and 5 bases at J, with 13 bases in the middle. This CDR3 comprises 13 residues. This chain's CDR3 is CASSPREYDEQYF. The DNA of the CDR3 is TGTGCCAGCAGTCCACGAGAATACGACGAGCAGTACTTC.

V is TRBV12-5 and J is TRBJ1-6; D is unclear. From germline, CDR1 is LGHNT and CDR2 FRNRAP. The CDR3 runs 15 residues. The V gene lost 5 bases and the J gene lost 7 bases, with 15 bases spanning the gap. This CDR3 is CASGPSGSLNSPLHF. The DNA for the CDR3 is TGTGCTAGTGGTCCCTCCGGGTCCCTAAATTCACCCCTCCACTTT.

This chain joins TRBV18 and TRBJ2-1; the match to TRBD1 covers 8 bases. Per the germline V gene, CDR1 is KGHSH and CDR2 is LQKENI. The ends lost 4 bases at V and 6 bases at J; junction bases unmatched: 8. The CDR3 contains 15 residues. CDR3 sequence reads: CASSLNLQGGNEQFF. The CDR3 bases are TGTGCCAGCTCACTAAACTTACAGGGGGGCAATGAGCAGTTCTTC.

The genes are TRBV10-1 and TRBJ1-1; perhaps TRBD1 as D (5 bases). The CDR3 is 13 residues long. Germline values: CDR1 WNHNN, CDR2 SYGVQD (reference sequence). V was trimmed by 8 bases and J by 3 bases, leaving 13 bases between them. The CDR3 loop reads CASAGQGDTEAFF. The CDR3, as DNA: TGCGCCAGCGCGGGGCAGGGAGACACTGAAGCTTTCTTT.

The CDR3 region has the DNA TGCGCCAGCAGCCCGACCACGGCCAACGAGCAGTACTTC. It encodes CASSPTTANEQYF. The chain carries TRBV5-1 and TRBJ2-7; D call uncertain. The germline V gene encodes CDR1 SGHRS and CDR2 YFSETQ. Trimming cost V 4 bases and J 5 bases, with 13 bases left between them. This CDR3 has 13 residues.

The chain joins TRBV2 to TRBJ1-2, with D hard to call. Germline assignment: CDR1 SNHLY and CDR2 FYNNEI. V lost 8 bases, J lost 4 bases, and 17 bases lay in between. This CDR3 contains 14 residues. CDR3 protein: CASSRTGNLYGYTF. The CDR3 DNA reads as TGTGCCAGCTCTAGGACGGGAAACCTCTATGGCTACACCTTC.

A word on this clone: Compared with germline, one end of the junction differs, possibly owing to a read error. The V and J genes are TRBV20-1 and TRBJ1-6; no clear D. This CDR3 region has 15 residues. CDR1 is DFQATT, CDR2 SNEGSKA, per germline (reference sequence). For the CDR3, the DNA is TGCAGTGCTAGTGACCGGGCCTCCTATAATTCACTCCTCCACTTT. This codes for CSASDRASYNSLLHF.

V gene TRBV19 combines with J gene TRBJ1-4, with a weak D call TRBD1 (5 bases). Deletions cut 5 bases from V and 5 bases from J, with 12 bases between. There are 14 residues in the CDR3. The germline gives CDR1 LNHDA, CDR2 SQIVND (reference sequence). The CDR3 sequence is CASSAPGLNEKLFF. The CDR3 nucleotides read TGTGCCAGTAGTGCTCCGGGGCTCAATGAAAAACTGTTTTTT.

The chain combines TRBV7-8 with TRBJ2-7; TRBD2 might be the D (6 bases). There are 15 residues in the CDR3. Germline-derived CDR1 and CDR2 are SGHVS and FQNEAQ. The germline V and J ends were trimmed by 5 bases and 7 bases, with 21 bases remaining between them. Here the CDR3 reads CASSASGGAVGEQYF. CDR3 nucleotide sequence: TGTGCCAGCAGCGCATCCGGGGGAGCGGTAGGAGAGCAGTACTTC.

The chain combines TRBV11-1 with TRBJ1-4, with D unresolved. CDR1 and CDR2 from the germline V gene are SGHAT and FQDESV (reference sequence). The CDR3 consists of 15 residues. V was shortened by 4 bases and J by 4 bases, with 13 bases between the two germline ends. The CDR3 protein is CASSSYRNLNEKLFF. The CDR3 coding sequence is TGTGCCAGCAGCTCGTACAGAAATCTTAATGAAAAACTGTTTTTT.

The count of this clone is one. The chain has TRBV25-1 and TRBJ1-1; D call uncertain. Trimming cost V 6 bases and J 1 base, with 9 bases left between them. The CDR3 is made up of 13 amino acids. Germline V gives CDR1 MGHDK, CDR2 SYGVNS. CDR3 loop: CASSPKGNTEAFF. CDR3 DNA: TGTGCCAGCAGCCCCAAGGGGAACACTGAAGCTTTCTTT. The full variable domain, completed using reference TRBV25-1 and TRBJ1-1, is EADIYQTPRYLVIGTGKKITLECSQTMGHDKMYWYQQDPGMELHLIHYSYGVNSTEKGDLSSESTVSRIRTEHFPLTLESARPSHTSQYLCASSPKGNTEAFFGQGTRLTVV.

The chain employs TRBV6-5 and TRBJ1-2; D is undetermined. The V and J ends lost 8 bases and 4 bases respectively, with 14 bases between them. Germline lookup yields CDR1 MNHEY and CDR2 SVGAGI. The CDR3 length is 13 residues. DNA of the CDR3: TGTGCCAGCCGGTCGCCCGAGGGCTATGGCTACACCTTC. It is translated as CASRSPEGYGYTF.

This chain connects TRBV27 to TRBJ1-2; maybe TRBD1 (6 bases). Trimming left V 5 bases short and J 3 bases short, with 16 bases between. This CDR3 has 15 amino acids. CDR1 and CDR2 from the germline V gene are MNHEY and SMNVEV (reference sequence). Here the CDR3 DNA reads TGTGCCAGCAGTATTACAGGGAACGGGGACTATGGCTACACCTTC. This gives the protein CASSITGNGDYGYTF.